This T cell receptor beta chain was profiled in a study of cytomegalovirus exposure and HLA in healthy donors. General study results and limits: Under in vitro conditions, a few CMV-associated chains were confirmed as specific for CMV antigens. A later analysis found most CMV-associated TCR beta chains apparently HLA-restricted. Earlier findings revealed that most TCR beta V segments proved productive either about 90% or about 30% of the time.

From germline, CDR1 is SGHRS and CDR2 YFSETQ. Trimming took 3 bases from V and 5 from J; bases not matched to a gene: 6. The length of the CDR3 is 15 residues. At sampling all donors were nominally healthy, likely with unrecorded immune exposures. As for this clone: Its antigen is not known.

60 Vbeta and 13 Jbeta primers were used in PCR. The method was immunoSEQ multiplex PCR; TCRdb's version includes in-frame clones alone and lacks a portion of them. Here the sample spans 70,000 to 90,000 clones, roughly 84% being singletons. The sequence came from a man between 70 and 80 years old in good health and CMV-seropositive. This chain connects TRBV5-1 to TRBJ2-2, with 8 positions matching TRBD1. Input material: PBMCs. The CDR3 DNA follows: TGCGCCAGCAGCTCCGGACAGGGTGGGACCGGGGAGCTGTTTTTT. The encoded protein is CASSSGQGGTGELFF.